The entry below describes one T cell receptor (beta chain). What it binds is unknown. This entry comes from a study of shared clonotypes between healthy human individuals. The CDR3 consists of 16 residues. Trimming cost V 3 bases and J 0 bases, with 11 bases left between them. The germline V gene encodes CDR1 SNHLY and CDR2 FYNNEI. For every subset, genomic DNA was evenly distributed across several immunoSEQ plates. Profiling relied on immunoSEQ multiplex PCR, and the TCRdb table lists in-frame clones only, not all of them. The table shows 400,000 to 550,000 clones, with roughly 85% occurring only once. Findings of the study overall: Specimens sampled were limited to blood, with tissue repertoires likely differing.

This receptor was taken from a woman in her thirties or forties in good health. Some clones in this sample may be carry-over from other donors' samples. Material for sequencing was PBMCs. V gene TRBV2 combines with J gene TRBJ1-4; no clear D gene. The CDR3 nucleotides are TGTGCCAGCAGTGAGGGTCTTGGGCCAACTAATGAAAAACTGTTTTTT. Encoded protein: CASSEGLGPTNEKLFF. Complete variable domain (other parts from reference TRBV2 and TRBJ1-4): EPEVTQTPSHQVTQMGQEVILRCVPISNHLYFYWYRQILGQKVEFLVSFYNNEISEKSEIFDDQFSVERPDGSNFTLKIRSTKLEDSAMYFCASSEGLGPTNEKLFFGSGTQLSVL.